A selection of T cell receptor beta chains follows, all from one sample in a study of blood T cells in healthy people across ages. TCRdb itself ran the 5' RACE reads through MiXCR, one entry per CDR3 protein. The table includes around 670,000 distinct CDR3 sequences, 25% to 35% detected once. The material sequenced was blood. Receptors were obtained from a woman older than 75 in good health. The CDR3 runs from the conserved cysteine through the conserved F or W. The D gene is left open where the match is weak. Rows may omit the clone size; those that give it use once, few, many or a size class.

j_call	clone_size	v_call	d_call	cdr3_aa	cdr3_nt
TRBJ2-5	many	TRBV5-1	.	CASSLQQETQYF	TGCGCCAGCAGCTTGCAGCAAGAGACCCAGTACTTC
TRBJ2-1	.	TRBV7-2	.	CASSQLMIRDGPSYNEQFF	TGTGCCAGCAGCCAACTAATGATAAGGGACGGTCCCTCCTACAATGAGCAGTTCTTC
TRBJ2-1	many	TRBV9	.	CASSVNWLGLQFF	TGTGCCAGCAGCGTGAACTGGCTGGGACTTCAGTTCTTC
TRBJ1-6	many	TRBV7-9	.	CASSLQGLSSYNSPLHF	TGTGCCAGCAGCCTACAGGGCCTCTCCTCCTATAATTCACCCCTCCACTTT
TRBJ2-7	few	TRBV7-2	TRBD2	CASSRETSGGAYEQYF	TGTGCCAGCAGCCGCGAGACTAGCGGGGGGGCATATGAGCAGTACTTC
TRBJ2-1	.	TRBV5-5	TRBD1	CASSFKHRDRVTSNEQFF	TGTGCCAGCAGCTTTAAACACCGGGACAGGGTGACATCGAATGAGCAGTTCTTC
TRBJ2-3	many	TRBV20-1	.	CSAAGLDTQYF	TGCAGTGCTGCCGGCCTCGATACGCAGTATTTT
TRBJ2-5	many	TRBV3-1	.	CASSLSRGTIGQYF	TGTGCCAGCAGCCTGTCCAGGGGCACCATTGGGCAGTACTTC
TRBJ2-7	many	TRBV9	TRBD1	CASSVGTGYSYEQYF	TGTGCCAGCAGCGTCGGGACAGGGTATTCCTACGAGCAGTACTTC
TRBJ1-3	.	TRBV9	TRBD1	CASSRDRVRSGNTIYF	TGTGCCAGCAGCCGGGACAGGGTTCGGTCTGGAAACACCATATATTTT
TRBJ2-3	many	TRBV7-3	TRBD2	CASSLLAGRSTDTQYF	TGTGCCAGCAGCCTCTTAGCGGGGCGGTCCACAGATACGCAGTATTTT
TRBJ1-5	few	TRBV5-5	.	CASSPEHSDQPQHF	TGTGCCAGCAGCCCCGAACATAGCGATCAGCCCCAGCATTTT
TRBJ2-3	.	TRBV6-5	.	CASSYFRGPGTDTQYF	TGTGCCAGCAGTTACTTCAGGGGTCCGGGCACAGATACGCAGTATTTT
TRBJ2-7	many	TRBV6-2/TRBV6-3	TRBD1	CASSSGQGYRAEQYF	TGTGCCAGCAGTTCGGGACAGGGATACCGGGCCGAGCAGTACTTC
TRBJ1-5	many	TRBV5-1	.	CASSFSGGSNQPQHF	TGCGCCAGCAGCTTTTCGGGGGGAAGCAATCAGCCCCAGCATTTT
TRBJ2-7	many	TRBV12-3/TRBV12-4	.	CASCDSGTSYEQYF	TGTGCCAGCTGCGACTCCGGGACTTCCTACGAGCAGTACTTC
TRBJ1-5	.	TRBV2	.	CASSVGGGKYQPQHF	TGTGCCAGCAGTGTAGGGGGGGGGAAGTATCAGCCCCAGCATTTT
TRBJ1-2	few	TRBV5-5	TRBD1	CASSLIDRAGFYGYTF	TGTGCCAGTAGCTTGATAGACAGGGCCGGGTTCTATGGCTACACCTTC
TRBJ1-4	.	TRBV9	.	CASSNGGAETNEKLFF	TGTGCCAGCAGCAACGGGGGTGCGGAAACTAATGAAAAACTGTTTTTT
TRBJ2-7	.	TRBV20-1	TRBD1	CSARRRDRGLYEQYF	TGCAGTGCTAGACGCCGGGACAGGGGGCTATACGAGCAGTACTTC
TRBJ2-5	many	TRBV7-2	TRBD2	CASSSPGLAGVETQYF	TGTGCCAGCAGCTCACCAGGACTAGCGGGGGTGGAGACCCAGTACTTC
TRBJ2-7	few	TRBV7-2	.	CASSSAHNEQYF	TGTGCCAGCAGCTCAGCCCACAACGAGCAGTACTTC
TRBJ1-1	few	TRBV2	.	CASSDSRQSTEAFF	TGTGCCAGCAGTGATAGCCGGCAGAGCACTGAAGCTTTCTTT
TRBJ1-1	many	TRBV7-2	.	CASRATALQSTEAFF	TGTGCCAGCAGGGCGACAGCTTTGCAAAGCACTGAAGCTTTCTTT
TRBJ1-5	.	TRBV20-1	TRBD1	CSAETGGSNQPQHF	TGCAGTGCCGAGACAGGGGGTAGCAATCAGCCCCAGCATTTT
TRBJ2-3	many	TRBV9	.	CASSAGGGHGLNTQYF	TGTGCCAGCAGCGCCGGTGGTGGCCACGGTTTAAATACGCAGTATTTT
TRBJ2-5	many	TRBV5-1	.	CASSLGRGLQETQYF	TGCGCCAGCAGCTTGGGGCGGGGACTTCAAGAGACCCAGTACTTC
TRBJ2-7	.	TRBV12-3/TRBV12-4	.	CASSRPGPSGEQYF	TGTGCCAGCAGTCGCCCTGGACCGTCGGGGGAGCAGTACTTC
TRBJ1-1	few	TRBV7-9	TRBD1	CASSSATGVNTEAFF	TGTGCCAGCAGCAGTGCGACAGGGGTGAACACTGAAGCTTTCTTT
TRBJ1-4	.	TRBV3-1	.	CASSQRKGNEKLFF	TGTGCCAGCAGCCAGAGAAAAGGGAATGAAAAACTGTTTTTT
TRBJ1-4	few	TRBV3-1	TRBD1	CASSQEYRDRETNEKLFF	TGTGCCAGCAGCCAAGAGTACCGGGACAGGGAAACTAATGAAAAACTGTTTTTT
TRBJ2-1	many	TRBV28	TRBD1	CASRAPKQGSRNEQFF	TGTGCCAGCAGGGCCCCTAAACAGGGGTCGCGCAATGAGCAGTTCTTC
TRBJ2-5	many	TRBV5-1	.	CASSFIDGQETQYF	TGCGCCAGCAGCTTTATCGACGGGCAAGAGACCCAGTACTTC
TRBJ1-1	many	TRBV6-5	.	CASSSTPNTEAFF	TGTGCCAGCAGCTCAACCCCGAACACTGAAGCTTTCTTT
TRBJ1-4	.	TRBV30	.	CAWSVQGPGEKLFF	TGTGCCTGGAGTGTACAGGGACCAGGGGAAAAACTGTTTTTT
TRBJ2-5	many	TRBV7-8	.	CASGGASGPQETQYF	TGTGCCAGCGGGGGGGCTAGCGGACCCCAAGAGACCCAGTACTTC